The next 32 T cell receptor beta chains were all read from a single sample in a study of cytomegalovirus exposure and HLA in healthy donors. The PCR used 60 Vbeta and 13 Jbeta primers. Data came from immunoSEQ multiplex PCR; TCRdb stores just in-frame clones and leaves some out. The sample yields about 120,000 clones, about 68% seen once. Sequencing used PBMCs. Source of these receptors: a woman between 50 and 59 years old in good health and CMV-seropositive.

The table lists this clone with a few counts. This chain's CDR3 is CASSFQGAGEKLFF. The CDR3 bases are TGTGCCAGCAGCTTTCAAGGGGCCGGCGAAAAACTGTTTTTT. This rearrangement joins TRBV5-4 to TRBJ1-4; tentatively, D is TRBD1 (5 bases). Germline values: CDR1 SGHNT, CDR2 YYREEE (reference sequence). This CDR3 comprises 14 residues. The V end lost 2 bases, the J end lost 8 bases, and 13 bases lay between the germline ends.

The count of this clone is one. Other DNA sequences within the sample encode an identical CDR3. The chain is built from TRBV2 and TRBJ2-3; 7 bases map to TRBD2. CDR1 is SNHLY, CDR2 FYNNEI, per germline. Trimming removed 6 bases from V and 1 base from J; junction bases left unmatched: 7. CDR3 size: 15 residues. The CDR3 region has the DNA TGTGCCAGCAGGAGGTTAGCGGGCGGCACAGATACGCAGTATTTT. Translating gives CASRRLAGGTDTQYF.

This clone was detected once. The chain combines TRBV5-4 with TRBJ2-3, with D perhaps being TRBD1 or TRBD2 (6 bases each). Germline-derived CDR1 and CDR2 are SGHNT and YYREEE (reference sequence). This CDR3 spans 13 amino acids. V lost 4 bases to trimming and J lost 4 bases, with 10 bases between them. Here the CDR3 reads CASSLGGADTQYF. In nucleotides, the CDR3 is TGTGCCAGCAGCCTGGGGGGCGCAGATACGCAGTATTTT.

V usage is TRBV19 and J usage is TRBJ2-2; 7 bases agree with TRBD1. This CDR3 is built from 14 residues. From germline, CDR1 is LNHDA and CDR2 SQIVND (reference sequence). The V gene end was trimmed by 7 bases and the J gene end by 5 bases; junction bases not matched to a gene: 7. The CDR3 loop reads CASTEQGRTGELFF. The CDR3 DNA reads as TGTGCCAGTACGGAACAGGGGCGGACCGGGGAGCTGTTTTTT.

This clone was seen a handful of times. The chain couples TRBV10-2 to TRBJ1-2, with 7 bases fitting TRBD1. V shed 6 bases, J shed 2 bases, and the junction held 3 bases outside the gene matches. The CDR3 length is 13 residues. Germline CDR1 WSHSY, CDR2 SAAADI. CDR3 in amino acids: CASRRDRNYGYTF. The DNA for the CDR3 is TGCGCCAGCAGGAGGGACAGAAACTATGGCTACACCTTC.

CDR3 loop: CASSNSQGAEAFF. In nucleotides, the CDR3 is TGTGCCAGCAGTAACTCACAGGGGGCTGAAGCTTTCTTT. This chain links TRBV2 with TRBJ1-1, with TRBD1 matching 8 bases. V shed 5 bases, J shed 6 bases, and the junction held 5 bases outside the gene matches. The CDR3 runs 13 residues. In germline, CDR1 is SNHLY, CDR2 FYNNEI.

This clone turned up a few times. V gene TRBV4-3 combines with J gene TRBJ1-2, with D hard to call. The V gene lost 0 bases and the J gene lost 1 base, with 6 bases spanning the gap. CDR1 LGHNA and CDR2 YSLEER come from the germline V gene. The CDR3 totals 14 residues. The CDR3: CASSQDGVNYGYTF. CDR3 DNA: TGCGCCAGCAGCCAAGACGGAGTTAACTATGGCTACACCTTC.

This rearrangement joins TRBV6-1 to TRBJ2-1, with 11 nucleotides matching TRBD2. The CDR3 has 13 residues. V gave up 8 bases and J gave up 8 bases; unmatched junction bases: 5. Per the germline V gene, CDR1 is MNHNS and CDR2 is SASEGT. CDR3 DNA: TGTGCCAGCGTACTAGCGGGAGCCCATGAGCAGTTCTTC. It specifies CASVLAGAHEQFF.

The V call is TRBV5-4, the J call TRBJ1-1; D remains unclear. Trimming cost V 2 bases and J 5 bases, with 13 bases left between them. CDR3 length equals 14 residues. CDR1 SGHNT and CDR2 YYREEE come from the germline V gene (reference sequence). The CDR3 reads CASSFGVVSTEAFF. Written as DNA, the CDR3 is TGTGCCAGCAGCTTCGGGGTAGTGAGTACTGAAGCTTTCTTT.

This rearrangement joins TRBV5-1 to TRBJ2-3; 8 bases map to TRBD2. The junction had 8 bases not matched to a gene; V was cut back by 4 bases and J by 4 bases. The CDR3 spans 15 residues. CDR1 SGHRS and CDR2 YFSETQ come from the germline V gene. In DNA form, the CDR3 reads TGCGCCAGCAGCCGGGAGGGTAGCTTCCCAGATACGCAGTATTTT. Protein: CASSREGSFPDTQYF.

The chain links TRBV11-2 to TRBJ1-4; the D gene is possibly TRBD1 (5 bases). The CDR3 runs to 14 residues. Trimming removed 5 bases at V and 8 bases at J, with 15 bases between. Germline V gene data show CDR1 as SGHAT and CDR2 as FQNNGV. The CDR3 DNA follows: TGTGCCAGCAGCACAGGCCCCTTAGGGGAAAAACTGTTTTTT. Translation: CASSTGPLGEKLFF.

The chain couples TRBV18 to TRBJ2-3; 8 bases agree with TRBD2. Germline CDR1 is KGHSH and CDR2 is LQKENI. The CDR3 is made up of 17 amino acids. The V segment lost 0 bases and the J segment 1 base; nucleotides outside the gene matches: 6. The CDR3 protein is CASSPPSASGRTDTQYF. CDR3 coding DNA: TGTGCCAGCTCACCACCTTCCGCTAGCGGGCGCACAGATACGCAGTATTTT.

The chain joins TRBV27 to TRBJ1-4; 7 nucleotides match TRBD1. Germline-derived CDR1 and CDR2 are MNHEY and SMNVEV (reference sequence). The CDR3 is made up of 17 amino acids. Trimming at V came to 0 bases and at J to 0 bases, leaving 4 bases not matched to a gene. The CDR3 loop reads CASSLSGQLATNEKLFF. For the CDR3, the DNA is TGTGCCAGCAGTTTATCGGGACAGCTGGCAACTAATGAAAAACTGTTTTTT.

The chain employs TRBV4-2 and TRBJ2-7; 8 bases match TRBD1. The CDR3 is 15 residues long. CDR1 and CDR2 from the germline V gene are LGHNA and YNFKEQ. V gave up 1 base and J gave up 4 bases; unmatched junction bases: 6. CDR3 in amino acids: CASSQAPGGEYEQYF. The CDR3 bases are TGTGCCAGCAGCCAAGCACCAGGGGGCGAGTACGAGCAGTACTTC.

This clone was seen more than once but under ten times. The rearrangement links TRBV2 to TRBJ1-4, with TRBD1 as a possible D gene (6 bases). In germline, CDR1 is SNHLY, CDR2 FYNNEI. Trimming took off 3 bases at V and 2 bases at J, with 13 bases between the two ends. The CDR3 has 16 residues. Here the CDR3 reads CASSDGGRGTNEKLFF. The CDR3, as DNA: TGTGCCAGCAGTGACGGGGGGCGCGGGACTAATGAAAAACTGTTTTTT. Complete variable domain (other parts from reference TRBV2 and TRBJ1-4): EPEVTQTPSHQVTQMGQEVILRCVPISNHLYFYWYRQILGQKVEFLVSFYNNEISEKSEIFDDQFSVERPDGSNFTLKIRSTKLEDSAMYFCASSDGGRGTNEKLFFGSGTQLSVL.

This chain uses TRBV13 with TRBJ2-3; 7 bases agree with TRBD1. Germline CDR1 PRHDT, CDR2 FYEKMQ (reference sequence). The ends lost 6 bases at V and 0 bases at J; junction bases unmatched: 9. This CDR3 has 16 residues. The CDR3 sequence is CASRPLGGGSTDTQYF. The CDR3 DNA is TGTGCCAGCAGACCACTAGGGGGCGGAAGCACAGATACGCAGTATTTT.

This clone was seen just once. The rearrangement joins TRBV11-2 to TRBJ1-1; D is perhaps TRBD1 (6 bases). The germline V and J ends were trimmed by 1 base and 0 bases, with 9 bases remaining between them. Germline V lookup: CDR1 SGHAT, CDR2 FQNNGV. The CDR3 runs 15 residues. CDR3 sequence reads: CASSLVQGLNTEAFF. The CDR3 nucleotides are TGTGCCAGCAGCTTAGTTCAGGGGCTGAACACTGAAGCTTTCTTT.

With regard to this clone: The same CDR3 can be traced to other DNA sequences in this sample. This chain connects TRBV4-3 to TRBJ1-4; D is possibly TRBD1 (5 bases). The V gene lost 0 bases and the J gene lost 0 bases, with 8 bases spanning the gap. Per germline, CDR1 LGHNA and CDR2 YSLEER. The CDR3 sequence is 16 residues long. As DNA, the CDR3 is TGCGCCAGCAGCCAAGATTTAGGGGCAACTAATGAAAAACTGTTTTTT. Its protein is CASSQDLGATNEKLFF.

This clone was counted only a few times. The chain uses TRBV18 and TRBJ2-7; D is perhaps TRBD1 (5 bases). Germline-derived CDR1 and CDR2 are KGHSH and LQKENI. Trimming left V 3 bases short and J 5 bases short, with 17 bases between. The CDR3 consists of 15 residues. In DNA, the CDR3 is TGTGCCAGCTCACCGGTCCGCCAGGGCCCAAACGAGCAGTACTTC. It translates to CASSPVRQGPNEQYF.

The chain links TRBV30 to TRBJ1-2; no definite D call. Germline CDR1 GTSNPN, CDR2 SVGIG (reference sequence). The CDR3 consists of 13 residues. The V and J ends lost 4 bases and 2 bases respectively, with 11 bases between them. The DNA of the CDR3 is TGTGCCTGGACCGCAGCGGGGAACTATGGCTACACCTTC. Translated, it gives CAWTAAGNYGYTF.

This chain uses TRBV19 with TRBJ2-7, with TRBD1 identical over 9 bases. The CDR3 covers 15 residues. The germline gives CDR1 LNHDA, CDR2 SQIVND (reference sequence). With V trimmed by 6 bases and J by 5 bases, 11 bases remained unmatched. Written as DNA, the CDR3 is TGTGCCAGTAGCCTAACAGGGGGCGCGGTCCACGAGCAGTACTTC. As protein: CASSLTGGAVHEQYF.

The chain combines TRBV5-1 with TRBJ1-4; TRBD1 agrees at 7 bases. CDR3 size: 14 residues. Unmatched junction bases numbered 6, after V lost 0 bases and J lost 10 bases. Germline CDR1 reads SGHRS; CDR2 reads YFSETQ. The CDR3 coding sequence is TGCGCCAGCAGCTTGGAAGTTCAGGGGGGAAAACTGTTTTTT. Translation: CASSLEVQGGKLFF.

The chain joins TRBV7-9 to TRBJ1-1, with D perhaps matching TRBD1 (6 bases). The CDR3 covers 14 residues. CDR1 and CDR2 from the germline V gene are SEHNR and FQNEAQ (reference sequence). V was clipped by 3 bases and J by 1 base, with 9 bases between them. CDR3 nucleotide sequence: TGTGCCAGCAGCTTGGGGACACCGAACACTGAAGCTTTCTTT. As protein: CASSLGTPNTEAFF.

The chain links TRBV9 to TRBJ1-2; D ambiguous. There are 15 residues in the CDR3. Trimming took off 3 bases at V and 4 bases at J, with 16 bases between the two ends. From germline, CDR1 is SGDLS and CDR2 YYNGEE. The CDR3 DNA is TGTGCCAGCAGCGGAACAAAGGAGGGCCTCTATGGCTACACCTTC. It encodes CASSGTKEGLYGYTF.

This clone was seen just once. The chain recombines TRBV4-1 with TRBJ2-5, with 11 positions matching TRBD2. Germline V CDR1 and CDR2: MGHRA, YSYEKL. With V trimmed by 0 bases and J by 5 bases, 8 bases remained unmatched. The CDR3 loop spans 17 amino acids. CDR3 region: CASSQDLLAGGGETQYF. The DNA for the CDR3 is TGCGCCAGCAGCCAAGATCTCCTAGCGGGGGGCGGCGAGACCCAGTACTTC.

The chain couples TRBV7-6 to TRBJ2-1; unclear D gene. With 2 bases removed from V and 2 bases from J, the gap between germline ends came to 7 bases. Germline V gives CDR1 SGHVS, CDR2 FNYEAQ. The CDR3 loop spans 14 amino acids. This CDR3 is CASSLRATYNEQFF. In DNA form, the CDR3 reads TGTGCCAGCAGCTTAAGAGCGACCTACAATGAGCAGTTCTTC.

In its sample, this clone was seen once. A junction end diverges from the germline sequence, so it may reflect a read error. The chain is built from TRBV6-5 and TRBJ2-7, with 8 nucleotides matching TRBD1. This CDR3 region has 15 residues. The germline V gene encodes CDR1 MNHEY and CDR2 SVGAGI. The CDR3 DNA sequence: TGTGCCAGCAGTTACTTGGGCAGGGGGCAAGAAGAGCGGTACTTC. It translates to CASSYLGRGQEERYF.

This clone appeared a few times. CDR3 nucleotide sequence: TGTGCCAGCACACACCCGAACACCGGGGAGCTGTTTTTT. This translates into CASTHPNTGELFF. The chain is built from TRBV25-1 and TRBJ2-2; no reliable D call. Trimming shortened V by 7 bases and J by 0 bases, and 6 bases separated the two germline ends. From germline, CDR1 is MGHDK and CDR2 SYGVNS. The CDR3 contains 13 residues.

As DNA, the CDR3 is TGCGCCAGCAGCCACTCCTTGGGACAGGCGTACCAAGAGACCCAGTACTTC. Translating gives CASSHSLGQAYQETQYF. The chain is built from TRBV4-1 and TRBJ2-5, with 8 bases matching TRBD1. V lost 3 bases to trimming and J lost 0 bases; unmatched junction nucleotides: 9. The germline V gene has CDR1 MGHRA and CDR2 YSYEKL. The CDR3 totals 17 residues.

The CDR3 DNA reads TGTGCCAGCAGCCCCGAGACAGAGAACTATGGCTACACCTTC. Its protein product is CASSPETENYGYTF. The chain uses TRBV9 and TRBJ1-2; TRBD1 might be the D (5 bases). The CDR3 is 14 amino acids. V lost 4 bases and J 2 bases, leaving 12 bases between the germline ends. Germline lookup yields CDR1 SGDLS and CDR2 YYNGEE. Looking up the rest from reference TRBV9 and TRBJ1-2 gives the full variable domain: DSGVTQTPKHLITATGQRVTLRCSPRSGDLSVYWYQQSLDQGLQFLIQYYNGEERAKGNILERFSAQQFPDLHSELNLSSLELGDSALYFCASSPETENYGYTFGSGTRLTVV.

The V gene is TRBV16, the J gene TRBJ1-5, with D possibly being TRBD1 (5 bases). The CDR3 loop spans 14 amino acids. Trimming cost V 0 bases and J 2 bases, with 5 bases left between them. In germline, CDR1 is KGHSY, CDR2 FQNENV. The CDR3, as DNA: TGTGCCAGCAGCCAATCAGGGGGCAATCAGCCCCAGCATTTT. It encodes CASSQSGGNQPQHF. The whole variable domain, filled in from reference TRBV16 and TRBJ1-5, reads GEEVAQTPKHLVRGEGQKAKLYCAPIKGHSYVFWYQQVLKNEFKFLISFQNENVFDETGMPKERFSAKCLPNSPCSLEIQATKLEDSAVYFCASSQSGGNQPQHFGDGTRLSIL.

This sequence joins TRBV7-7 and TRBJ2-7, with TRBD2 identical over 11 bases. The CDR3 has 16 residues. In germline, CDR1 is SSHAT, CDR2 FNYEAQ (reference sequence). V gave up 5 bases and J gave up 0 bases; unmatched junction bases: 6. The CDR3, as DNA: TGTGCCAGCAGCCAAGGGACTAGCGGTAGCTCCTACGAGCAGTACTTC. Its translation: CASSQGTSGSSYEQYF.